The entry below gives a single T cell receptor beta chain sequence along with its context. The antigen is unknown. TCRdb's table, derived via immunoSEQ multiplex PCR, lists solely in-frame clones and lacks some. The sample has about 83,000 clones, less than 90% seen once; the top ten hold around 0.6%. This specimen comes from a study of OX40 agonist ivuxolimab in advanced cancers. On the study more broadly: Patients were dosed with the agonistic anti-OX40 (CD134) antibody ivuxolimab.

Study observations and caveats: Among patients with partial responses at 0.1-3.0 mg/kg, clonal expansion was among the lowest.

Any history of autoimmune disease or systemic immunosuppression disqualified patients. Germline values: CDR1 LGHNA, CDR2 YNFKEQ. Trimming removed 6 bases at V and 5 bases at J, with 22 bases between. The CDR3 consists of 16 residues. Sequenced material: CD4+ or CD8+ T cells sorted from blood, taken in a trial of the OX40 agonist ivuxolimab. The sequence derives from an adult with an advanced solid tumor such as melanoma, head and neck, liver or kidney cancer. The rearrangement links TRBV4-2 to TRBJ1-1; D is undetermined. CDR3 loop: CASRSVTEQLGTEAFF. Written as DNA, the CDR3 is TGTGCCAGCAGAAGTGTAACGGAACAACTCGGGACTGAAGCTTTCTTT.